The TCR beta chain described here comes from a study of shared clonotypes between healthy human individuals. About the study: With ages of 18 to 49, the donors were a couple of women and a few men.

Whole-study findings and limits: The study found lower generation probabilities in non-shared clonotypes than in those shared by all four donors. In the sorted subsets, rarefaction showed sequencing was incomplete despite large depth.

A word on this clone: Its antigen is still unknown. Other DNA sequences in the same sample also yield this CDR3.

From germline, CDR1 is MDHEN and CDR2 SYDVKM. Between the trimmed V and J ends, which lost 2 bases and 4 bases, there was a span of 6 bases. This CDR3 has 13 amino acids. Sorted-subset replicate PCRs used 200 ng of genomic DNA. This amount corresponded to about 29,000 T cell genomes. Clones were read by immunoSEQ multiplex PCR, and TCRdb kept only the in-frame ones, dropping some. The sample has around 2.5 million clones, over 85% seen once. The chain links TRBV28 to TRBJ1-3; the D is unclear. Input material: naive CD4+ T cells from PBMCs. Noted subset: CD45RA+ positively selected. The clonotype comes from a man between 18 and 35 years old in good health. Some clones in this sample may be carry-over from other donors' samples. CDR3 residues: CASSLPTGNTIYF. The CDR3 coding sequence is TGTGCCAGCAGTTTACCCACAGGAAACACCATATATTTT.